A selection of T cell receptor beta chains follows, all from one sample in a study of T cell responses to AZD1222 COVID-19 vaccine. This table comes from immunoSEQ multiplex PCR, and its TCRdb copy is limited to in-frame clones, with some not included. This table holds 140,000 to 150,000 clones, about nine tenths found once. The sequences come from peripheral blood, collected on day 0 of AZD1222 vaccination. These receptors were taken from an adult in good health. CDR3s include the opening cysteine and the closing phenylalanine or tryptophan. The D gene is left open where the match is weak. Clone size is stated in some rows and not others, as once, few, many or a class when expanded.

J gene | D gene | V gene | clone size | CDR3 protein | CDR3 DNA
TRBJ2-7 | - | TRBV12-5 | - | CASGPDSLYEQYF | TGTGCTAGTGGTCCTGACAGCCTGTACGAGCAGTACTTC
TRBJ1-1 | - | TRBV5-4 | - | CASSSKLNPGDTEAFF | TGTGCCAGCAGCTCAAAGCTTAACCCTGGGGACACTGAAGCTTTCTTT
TRBJ1-1 | - | TRBV5-1 | - | CASSFVEGDTEAFF | TGCGCCAGCAGCTTTGTGGAAGGGGACACTGAAGCTTTCTTT
TRBJ2-7 | - | TRBV13 | - | CASSESGASSYEQYF | TGTGCCAGCAGCGAATCAGGGGCCAGCTCCTACGAGCAGTACTTC
TRBJ1-1 | - | TRBV18 | - | CASSRTGTVNTEAFF | TGTGCCAGCTCCCGAACCGGGACGGTGAACACTGAAGCTTTCTTT
TRBJ2-6 | - | TRBV10-3 | - | CAISELDSGANVLTF | TGTGCCATCAGTGAGTTGGACTCTGGGGCCAACGTCCTGACTTTC
TRBJ2-5 | TRBD2 | TRBV28 | - | CASSHPFSAGVRETQYF | TGTGCCAGCAGTCATCCTTTCTCAGCGGGAGTTCGAGAGACCCAGTACTTC
TRBJ1-2 | TRBD1 | TRBV27 | - | CASRTSGTENYGYTF | TGTGCCAGCAGGACCTCCGGGACAGAGAACTATGGCTACACCTTC
TRBJ2-5 | - | TRBV6-5 | - | CASSQWGETQYF | TGTGCCAGCAGCCAGTGGGGAGAGACCCAGTACTTC
TRBJ1-3 | - | TRBV28 | - | CASSSWGNTIYF | TGTGCCAGCAGTTCCTGGGGAAACACCATATATTTT
TRBJ1-5 | - | TRBV5-1 | - | CASSLGTGSLNQPQHF | TGCGCCAGCAGCTTGGGGACGGGGAGCTTAAATCAGCCCCAGCATTTT
TRBJ1-6 | TRBD1 | TRBV11-1 | once | CASSFGRGQSPLHF | TGTGCCAGCAGCTTCGGCAGGGGGCAATCACCCCTCCACTTT
TRBJ1-4 | TRBD1 | TRBV2 | - | CASSDGTGDEKLFF | TGTGCCAGCAGTGACGGGACAGGTGATGAAAAACTGTTTTTT
TRBJ1-2 | - | TRBV12-3/TRBV12-4 | - | CASSFAGHGYTF | TGTGCCAGCAGTTTCGCCGGGCATGGCTACACCTTC
TRBJ2-2 | - | TRBV6-1 | - | CASSELRGGTGELFF | TGTGCCAGCAGTGAACTAAGGGGTGGCACCGGGGAGCTGTTTTTT
TRBJ1-2 | - | TRBV6-5 | - | CASSLSGLVDGYTF | TGTGCCAGCAGTTTATCAGGATTGGTGGACGGCTACACCTTC
TRBJ2-5 | TRBD1 | TRBV6-1 | few | CASSEVKGDRAQETQYF | TGTGCCAGCAGTGAAGTTAAAGGGGACAGGGCCCAAGAGACCCAGTACTTC
TRBJ1-3 | - | TRBV9 | - | CASSVGPGTVSGNTIYF | TGTGCCAGCAGCGTAGGCCCGGGAACCGTCTCTGGAAACACCATATATTTT
TRBJ2-5 | TRBD2 | TRBV5-1 | - | CASSGAGEVETQYF | TGCGCCAGCAGCGGAGCGGGAGAAGTCGAGACCCAGTACTTC
TRBJ2-1 | - | TRBV7-9 | - | CASSFPWGNEQFF | TGTGCCAGCAGCTTCCCGTGGGGGAATGAGCAGTTCTTC
TRBJ1-1 | - | TRBV3-1/TRBV3-2 | - | CASKASELTNTEAFF | TGTGCCAGTAAAGCCTCGGAGCTAACGAACACTGAAGCTTTCTTT
TRBJ2-7 | TRBD2 | TRBV3-1/TRBV3-2 | once | CASSQSAGGPSEQYF | TGTGCCAGCAGCCAATCAGCGGGAGGGCCCTCCGAGCAGTACTTC
TRBJ1-5 | - | TRBV6-4 | - | CASSDSGEQCPDQPQHF | TGTGCCAGCAGTGACTCCGGCGAGCAGTGCCCGGATCAGCCCCAGCATTTT
TRBJ1-5 | - | TRBV6-5 | once | CASSSRGGGIQPQHF | TGTGCCAGCAGTTCGCGGGGGGGTGGAATTCAGCCCCAGCATTTT
TRBJ1-6 | - | TRBV19 | - | CASSLLESPLHF | TGTGCCAGTAGCCTATTGGAATCACCCCTCCACTTT
TRBJ2-1 | - | TRBV10-1 | - | CASSRHGIYNEQFF | TGCGCCAGCAGTCGCCACGGGATCTACAATGAGCAGTTCTTC
TRBJ2-2 | TRBD2 | TRBV29-1 | once | CSVEDGLAGGGTGELFF | TGCAGCGTTGAAGACGGACTAGCGGGAGGGGGCACCGGGGAGCTGTTTTTT